This TCR beta chain was identified during a study of tumor-infiltrating lymphocytes in primary liver carcinoma. Unsorted whole blood supplied the blood RNA, and germline DNA was isolated too. Synthesis of TCR beta cDNA was carried out from 500 ng total RNA with a constant-region primer. Three nested multiplex PCR rounds of slightly modified ARM-PCR generated TCR beta libraries. It was with TRBV1-TRBV30 forward primers and a C-beta reverse primer that the first two PCR rounds were run, at about 10 cycles each. From the multiplex PCR reads, TCRdb called clonotypes with MiXCR, one entry per CDR3 protein. Among about 310,000 distinct CDR3 sequences listed, roughly 60% were seen once. In its sample, this clonotype was seen a few times. The CDR3 contains 14 residues. Trimming cost V 4 bases and J 5 bases, with 14 bases left between them.

The clonotype originates from a woman under 40 with primary liver carcinoma and hepatitis B virus infection. The chain joins TRBV12-3 or TRBV12-4 to TRBJ1-1, with a weak D call TRBD1 (5 bases). Material: peripheral blood. The DNA for the CDR3 is TGTGCCAGCAGTTCGGATGTAGGGGCGACTGAAGCTTTCTTT. Translating gives CASSSDVGATEAFF.